This passage covers 10 T cell receptor beta chains from one sample sequenced in a study of T and B cells in COVID-19 patients. BIOMED2 TRB-A/B primer pools were used in multiplex TRB PCR. TCRdb analysed the multiplex PCR reads with MiXCR anew, one entry per CDR3 protein. The repertoire consists of fewer than 1,500 distinct CDR3 sequences, with approximately 30% occurring once and the leading ten covering roughly 71%. TRB was amplified from about 250-500 ng of blood genomic DNA. Sequenced: blood. All receptors come from a human donor with active COVID-19.

A remark on this clonotype: Relative to the germline gene, one junction end is altered; a read error may explain this. The chain joins TRBV27 to TRBJ2-1; 12 nucleotides match TRBD2. This CDR3 region has 14 residues. Germline CDR1 and CDR2: MNHEY and SMNVEV (reference sequence). The CDR3: CASQQTSGSNKQFF. As DNA, the CDR3 is TGTGCCAGCCAACAGACTAGCGGGAGCAATAAGCAGTTCTTC.

The chain uses TRBV12-3 or TRBV12-4 and TRBJ1-2; possible D gene TRBD1, 5 bases. V lost 0 bases and J 8 bases, leaving 16 bases between the germline ends. This CDR3 has 15 amino acids. The CDR3 spells CASSLALRQGFGYTF. CDR3 DNA sequence: TGTGCCAGCAGTTTAGCGCTTCGGCAGGGCTTCGGCTACACCTTC.

This chain joins TRBV18 and TRBJ2-1; TRBD2 agrees at 10 bases. With V trimmed by 5 bases and J by 7 bases, 14 bases remained unmatched. The CDR3 runs to 17 residues. Germline lookup yields CDR1 KGHSH and CDR2 LQKENI. CDR3 amino acids: CASSSGLATQPGNEQFF. Here the CDR3 DNA reads TGTGCCAGCTCATCGGGACTAGCGACACAACCTGGGAATGAGCAGTTCTTC.

This clonotype is large. This rearrangement joins TRBV15 to TRBJ2-1; possible D gene TRBD1, 6 bases. CDR1 and CDR2 from the germline V gene are LNHNV and YYDKDF (reference sequence). V shed 6 bases and J shed 3 bases, with 12 bases lying between them. The CDR3 has 14 residues. In DNA form, the CDR3 reads TGTGCCACCAGTGGGACACACTACTACAATGAGCAGTTCTTC. Residues: CATSGTHYYNEQFF. Based on the CDR3 plus reference TRBV15 and TRBJ2-1, the full variable domain is DAMVIQNPRYQVTQFGKPVTLSCSQTLNHNVMYWYQQKSSQAPKLLFHYYDKDFNNEADTPDNFQSRRPNTSFCFLDIRSPGLGDTAMYLCATSGTHYYNEQFFGPGTRLTVL.

Sample share makes this clonotype medium-sized. The J gene is TRBJ2-7, the V gene TRBV30; perhaps TRBD1 as D (6 bases). V lost 1 base to trimming and J lost 4 bases, with 11 bases between them. The CDR3 is made up of 13 amino acids. Germline CDR1 reads GTSNPN; CDR2 reads SVGIG (reference sequence). The CDR3 coding sequence is TGTGCCTGGAGTGACAGGGTGTTTTACGAGCAGTACTTC. Amino acid sequence: CAWSDRVFYEQYF.

This clonotype was observed a few times. The chain is built from TRBV27 and TRBJ1-2; 7 bases fit TRBD1. CDR1 and CDR2 (germline): MNHEY, SMNVEV (reference sequence). The CDR3 extends over 19 amino acids. V gave up 0 bases and J gave up 2 bases; unmatched junction bases: 15. CDR3 in DNA: TGTGCCAGCAGTTTATCCCGCCAGACAGGGTTCGTGCGGAACTATGGCTACACCTTC. Its protein is CASSLSRQTGFVRNYGYTF.

The chain recombines TRBV10-3 with TRBJ1-1; perhaps TRBD1 as D (6 bases). The germline V gene has CDR1 ENHRY and CDR2 SYGVKD. Trimming removed 4 bases from V and 6 bases from J, with 18 bases in between. This CDR3 region has 15 residues. CDR3 residues: CAISGQVPGGAEAFF. CDR3 coding DNA: TGTGCCATCAGTGGACAGGTCCCGGGCGGGGCTGAAGCTTTCTTT.

Worth noting for this clonotype: This may stem from a read error, because a much larger clone lies one nucleotide away. The chain couples TRBV30 to TRBJ2-3, with D hard to call. The CDR3 runs to 15 residues. Per germline, CDR1 GTSNPN and CDR2 SVGIG (reference sequence). The CDR3 is CTWSVGIASTDTQYF. CDR3 sequence (DNA): TGTACCTGGAGTGTAGGGATTGCTAGCACAGATACGCAGTATTTT. Looking up the rest from reference TRBV30 and TRBJ2-3 gives the full variable domain: SQTIHQWPATLVQPVGSPLSLECTVEGTSNPNLYWYRQAAGRGLQLLFYSVGIGQISSEVPQNLSASRPQDRQFILSSKKLLLSDSGFYLCTWSVGIASTDTQYFGPGTRLTVL.

V and J are TRBV11-2 and TRBJ2-5; the match to TRBD1 covers 10 bases. CDR3 length: 14 residues. The germline V gene has CDR1 SGHAT and CDR2 FQNNGV. V was pared by 10 bases and J by 1 base, with 6 bases of the junction left unmatched. The CDR3 nucleotides read TGTGCCACCTCTAGACAGGGGGCCCAAGAGACCCAGTACTTC. As protein: CATSRQGAQETQYF.

The rearrangement links TRBV6-6 to TRBJ1-1; 7 nucleotides match TRBD1. Trimming removed 5 bases from V and 2 bases from J; junction bases left unmatched: 11. The CDR3 length is 16 residues. Germline assignment: CDR1 MNHNY and CDR2 SVGAGI (reference sequence). CDR3 coding DNA: TGTGCCAGCAGTCTCACAACGACAGGGAAAAACACTGAAGCTTTCTTT. Translated: CASSLTTTGKNTEAFF.